This T cell receptor beta chain appears in the sequencing data of a study of monozygotic twins with inflammatory bowel disease. The CDR3 has 14 residues. Germline V gene lookup returns CDR1 SGHTA and CDR2 FQGNSA. With respect to this clonotype: Its antigen remains unknown.

Study observations and caveats: Telling different T cell subtypes apart from each other was not possible.

Eight distinct reactions (per sample) were used to make the cDNA. TCRdb processed the 5' RACE reads again and assigns one entry to each CDR3 protein, with no DNA. With roughly 140,000 distinct CDR3 sequences in the sample, the ten largest clones hold around 2.5%. This sequence was found in a human donor with ulcerative colitis or Crohn's disease, or a healthy co-twin of an affected twin (not recorded which). The V call is TRBV7-2, the J call TRBJ2-1; TCRdb's assignment of TRBD2 cannot be checked, as there is no DNA. Sequencing was done on a sample of blood. CDR3 loop: CASSLVRRGGEQFF.